A single T cell receptor (beta chain) is shown here with its context. This specimen comes from a study of shared clonotypes between healthy human individuals. Background on the study: CD8 memory received one plate per donor, CD8 naive two, CD4 memory three and CD4 naive three.

This table comes from immunoSEQ multiplex PCR, and its TCRdb copy is limited to in-frame clones, with some not included. The sample includes roughly 2,000,000 clones, over 85% seen only once; the top ten take around 1.2%. The naive CD8 subset, CD45RO-negative cells positively selected for CCR7, excluded terminally differentiated effector memory CD45RA+ cells. Input material: naive CD8+ T cells sorted from blood. The source is a man between 18 and 35 years old in good health.

CDR3 protein: CASRGQGNTGELFF. For the CDR3, the DNA is TGTGCCAGCAGGGGGCAGGGGAACACCGGGGAGCTGTTTTTT. This chain connects TRBV28 to TRBJ2-2, with D possibly matching TRBD1 (5 bases). The V gene lost 6 bases and the J gene lost 1 base, with 9 bases spanning the gap. The CDR3 sequence is 14 residues long. Germline assignment: CDR1 MDHEN and CDR2 SYDVKM. The entire variable domain, with the rest obtained from reference TRBV28 and TRBJ2-2, is as follows: DVKVTQSSRYLVKRTGEKVFLECVQDMDHENMFWYRQDPGLGLRLIYFSYDVKMKEKGDIPEGYSVSREKKERFSLILESASTNQTSMYLCASRGQGNTGELFFGEGSRLTVL.